The 3 T cell receptor beta chains listed next were all sequenced from one sample in a study of circulating tumor DNA in untreated peripheral T-cell lymphoma. Measured with immunoSEQ multiplex PCR; TCRdb has only the in-frame clones, and not every one. This sample contains under 100 clones. The sequenced sample was cell-free DNA from blood serum. The receptors come from a human donor with peripheral T-cell lymphoma.

The chain has TRBV7-9 and TRBJ2-2; a weak D match, TRBD1 (6 bases). Germline lookup yields CDR1 SEHNR and CDR2 FQNEAQ (reference sequence). The CDR3 runs 17 residues. V lost 0 bases and J 4 bases, leaving 15 bases between the germline ends. The CDR3 region is CASSLAVGASGTGELFF. The DNA for the CDR3 is TGTGCCAGCAGCTTAGCCGTGGGGGCCTCGGGCACCGGGGAGCTGTTTTTT.

V gene TRBV6-1 combines with J gene TRBJ2-3; TRBD2 might be the D (6 bases). CDR3 length equals 13 residues. V was shortened by 6 bases and J by 1 base, with 8 bases between the two germline ends. CDR1 and CDR2 (germline): MNHNS, SASEGT. In DNA, the CDR3 is TGTGCCAGCAGATCGGGGGGCACAGATACGCAGTATTTT. Translated, it gives CASRSGGTDTQYF.

V gene TRBV10-3 combines with J gene TRBJ2-3; 9 positions agree with TRBD2. The CDR3 contains 15 residues. Germline V gene sequence: CDR1 ENHRY, CDR2 SYGVKD. The V segment lost 6 bases and the J segment 2 bases; nucleotides outside the gene matches: 6. In DNA, the CDR3 is TGTGCCATCAGGGGTAGCGGGAGTGACACAGATACGCAGTATTTT. Encoded protein: CAIRGSGSDTDTQYF.